This TCR beta chain was retrieved from a study of shared clonotypes between healthy human individuals. Study-level results: Between several donors, naive CD4 clonotypes were shared at a level of around 4.9%. In general, naive subsets displayed greater estimated richness than memory subsets did.

It was into CD45RA+ naive and CD45RA-negative memory subsets that the CD4+ cells were split. This CDR3 has 16 amino acids. V lost 3 bases and J 2 bases, leaving 17 bases between the germline ends. Per germline, CDR1 MNHEY and CDR2 SMNVEV (reference sequence). As processed by the authors: Filtering differed since immunoSEQ provided only junctions, with no quality scores. Some clones are missing from TCRdb's copy, which holds only in-frame ones; the method was immunoSEQ multiplex PCR. V and J calls and clone size are as listed in that table; D and trimming were resolved from the DNA. The profile covers 2 million to 2.5 million clones, with about nine tenths appearing a single time and 0.37% taken by the ten largest. About this clone: Its target is not known.

The TCR was taken from a man younger than 30 in good health. Some clones in this sample may be carry-over from other donors' samples. The rearrangement uses TRBV27 and TRBJ2-7; D not resolved. Sequencing input: naive CD4+ T cells from PBMCs. As to subset: CD45RA+ positively selected. In DNA form, the CDR3 reads TGTGCCAGCAGTTTCCAAACAGAGCCGCAGCCCTACGAGCAGTACTTC. This sequence encodes CASSFQTEPQPYEQYF.